The sequence of this TCR beta chain was determined in a study of memory CD4+ T cells and cytomegalovirus serostatus. The table came from immunoSEQ multiplex PCR; TCRdb's copy has only in-frame clones and leaves some out. The sample has about 82,000 clones; around 80% are singletons. Trimming cost V 4 bases and J 7 bases, with 19 bases left between them. The CDR3 is 15 amino acids. Germline V gene data show CDR1 as SGHAT and CDR2 as FQNNGV. The sort gate was single viable CD3+CD4+CD8-CD45RO+ cells for memory CD4+ T cells. Serostatus was set by detecting CMV pp150, pp28, p38, p52 IgG. This clone was detected only a few times.

The chain employs TRBV11-2 and TRBJ1-1, with no clear D. What was sequenced was memory CD4+ T cells from blood. The origin of this receptor is an adult in good health and CMV-seronegative. The CDR3 DNA reads TGTGCCAGCAGCTCCCTCAGAGGGCCGCACGTTGAAGCTTTCTTT. This gives the protein CASSSLRGPHVEAFF.